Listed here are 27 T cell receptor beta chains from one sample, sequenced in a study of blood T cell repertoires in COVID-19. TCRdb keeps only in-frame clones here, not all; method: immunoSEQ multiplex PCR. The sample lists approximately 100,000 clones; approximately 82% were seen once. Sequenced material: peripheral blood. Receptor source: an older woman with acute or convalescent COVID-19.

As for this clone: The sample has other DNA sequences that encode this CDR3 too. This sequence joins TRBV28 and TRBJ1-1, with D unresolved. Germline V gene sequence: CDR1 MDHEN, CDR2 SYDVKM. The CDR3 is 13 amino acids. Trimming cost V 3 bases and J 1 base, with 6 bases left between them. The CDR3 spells CASSFRRNTEAFF. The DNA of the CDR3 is TGTGCCAGCAGTTTCCGGAGGAACACTGAAGCTTTCTTT.

The CDR3: CASPRGDGTEAFF. DNA of the CDR3: TGTGCCAGCCCCCGGGGGGACGGCACTGAAGCTTTCTTT. The V gene is TRBV18, the J gene TRBJ1-1; TRBD1 might be the D (5 bases). The CDR3 extends over 13 amino acids. Germline-derived CDR1 and CDR2 are KGHSH and LQKENI. Deletions cut 8 bases from V and 4 bases from J, with 14 bases between.

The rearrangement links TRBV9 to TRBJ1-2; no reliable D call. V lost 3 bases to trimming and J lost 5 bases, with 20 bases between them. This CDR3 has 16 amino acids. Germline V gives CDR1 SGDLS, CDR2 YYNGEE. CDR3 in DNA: TGTGCCAGCAGCGCGGGTCTGGGTGAGAGGAAGTATGGCTACACCTTC. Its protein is CASSAGLGERKYGYTF.

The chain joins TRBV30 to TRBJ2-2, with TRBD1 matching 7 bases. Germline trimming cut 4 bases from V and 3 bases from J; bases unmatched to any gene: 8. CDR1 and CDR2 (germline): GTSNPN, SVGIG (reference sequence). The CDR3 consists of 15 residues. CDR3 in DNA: TGTGCCTGGACTAGAGGGGGCGCATACACCGGGGAGCTGTTTTTT. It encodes CAWTRGGAYTGELFF.

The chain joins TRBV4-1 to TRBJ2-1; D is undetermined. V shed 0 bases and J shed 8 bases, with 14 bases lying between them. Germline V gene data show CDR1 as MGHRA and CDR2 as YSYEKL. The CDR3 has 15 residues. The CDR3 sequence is CASSQDALTWDEQFF. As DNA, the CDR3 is TGCGCCAGCAGCCAAGACGCGCTGACATGGGATGAGCAGTTCTTC.

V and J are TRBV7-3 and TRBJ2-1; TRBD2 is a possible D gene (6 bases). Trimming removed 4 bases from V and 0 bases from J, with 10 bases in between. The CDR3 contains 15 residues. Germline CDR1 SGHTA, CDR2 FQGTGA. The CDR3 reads CASSSAGSSYNEQFF. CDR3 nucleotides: TGTGCCAGCAGCTCCGCGGGGAGCTCCTACAATGAGCAGTTCTTC. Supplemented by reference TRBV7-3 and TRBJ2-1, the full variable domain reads GAGVSQTPSNKVTEKGKYVELRCDPISGHTALYWYRQSLGQGPEFLIYFQGTGAADDSGLPNDRFFAVRPEGSVSTLKIQRTERGDSAVYLCASSSAGSSYNEQFFGPGTRLTVL.

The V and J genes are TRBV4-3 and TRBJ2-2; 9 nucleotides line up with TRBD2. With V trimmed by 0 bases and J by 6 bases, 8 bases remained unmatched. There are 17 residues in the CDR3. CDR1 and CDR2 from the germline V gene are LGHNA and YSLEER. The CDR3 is CASSQDLAGDIPGELFF. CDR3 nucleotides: TGCGCCAGCAGCCAAGACTTAGCGGGAGATATACCCGGGGAGCTGTTTTTT.

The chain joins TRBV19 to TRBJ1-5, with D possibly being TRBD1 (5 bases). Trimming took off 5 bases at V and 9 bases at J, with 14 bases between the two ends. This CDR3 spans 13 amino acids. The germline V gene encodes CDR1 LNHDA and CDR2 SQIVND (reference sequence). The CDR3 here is CASSGTGGGPQHF. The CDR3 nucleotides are TGTGCCAGTAGTGGAACTGGGGGAGGGCCCCAGCATTTT.

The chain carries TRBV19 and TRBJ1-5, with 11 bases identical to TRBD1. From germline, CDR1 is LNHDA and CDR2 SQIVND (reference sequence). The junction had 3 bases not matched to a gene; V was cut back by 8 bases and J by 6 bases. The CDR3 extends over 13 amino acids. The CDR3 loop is CASEGTGGQPQHF. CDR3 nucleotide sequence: TGTGCCAGTGAGGGGACAGGGGGTCAGCCCCAGCATTTT.

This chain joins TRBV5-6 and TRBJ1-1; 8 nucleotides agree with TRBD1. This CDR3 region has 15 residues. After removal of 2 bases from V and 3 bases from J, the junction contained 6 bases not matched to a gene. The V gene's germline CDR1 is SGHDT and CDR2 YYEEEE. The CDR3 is CASSFRGTGYTEAFF. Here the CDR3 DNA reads TGTGCCAGCAGCTTCCGCGGGACAGGCTACACTGAAGCTTTCTTT.

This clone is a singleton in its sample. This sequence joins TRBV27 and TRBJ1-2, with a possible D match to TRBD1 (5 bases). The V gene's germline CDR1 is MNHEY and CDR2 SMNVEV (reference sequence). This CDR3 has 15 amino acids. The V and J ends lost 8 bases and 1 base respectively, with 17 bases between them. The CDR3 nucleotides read TGTGCCAGCGGGGGGTATGGCTTGAATAACTATGGCTACACCTTC. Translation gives CASGGYGLNNYGYTF.

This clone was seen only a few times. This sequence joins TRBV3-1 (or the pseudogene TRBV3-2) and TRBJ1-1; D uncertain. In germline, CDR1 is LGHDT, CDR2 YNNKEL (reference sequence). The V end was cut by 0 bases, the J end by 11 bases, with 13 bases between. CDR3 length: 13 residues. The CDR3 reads CASSQELGMLAFF. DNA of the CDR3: TGTGCCAGCAGCCAAGAGTTGGGCATGCTGGCTTTCTTT.

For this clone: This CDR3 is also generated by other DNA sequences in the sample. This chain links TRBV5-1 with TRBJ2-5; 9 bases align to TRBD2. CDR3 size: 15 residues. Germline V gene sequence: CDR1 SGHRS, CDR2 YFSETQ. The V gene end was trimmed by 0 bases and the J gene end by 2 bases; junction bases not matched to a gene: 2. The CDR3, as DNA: TGCGCCAGCAGCTTGGGGCTAGCGGGACAAGAGACCCAGTACTTC. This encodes CASSLGLAGQETQYF.

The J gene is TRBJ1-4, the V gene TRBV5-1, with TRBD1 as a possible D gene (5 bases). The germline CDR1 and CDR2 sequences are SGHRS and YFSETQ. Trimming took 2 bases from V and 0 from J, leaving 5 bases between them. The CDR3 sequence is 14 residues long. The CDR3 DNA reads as TGCGCCAGCAGCTTAGGGGCAACTAATGAAAAACTGTTTTTT. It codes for CASSLGATNEKLFF.

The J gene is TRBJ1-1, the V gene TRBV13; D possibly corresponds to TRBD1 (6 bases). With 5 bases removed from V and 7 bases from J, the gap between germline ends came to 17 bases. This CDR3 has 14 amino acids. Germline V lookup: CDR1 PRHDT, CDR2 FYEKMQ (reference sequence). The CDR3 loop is CASSLREWGLEAFF. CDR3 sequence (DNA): TGTGCCAGCAGCCTCAGGGAGTGGGGGCTTGAAGCTTTCTTT.

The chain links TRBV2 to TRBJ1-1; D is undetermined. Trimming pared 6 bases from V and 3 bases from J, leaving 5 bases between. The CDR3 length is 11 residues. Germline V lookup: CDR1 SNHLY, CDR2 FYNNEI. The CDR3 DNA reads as TGTGCCAGCAGCTATTACACTGAAGCTTTCTTT. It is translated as CASSYYTEAFF. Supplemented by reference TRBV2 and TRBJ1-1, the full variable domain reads EPEVTQTPSHQVTQMGQEVILRCVPISNHLYFYWYRQILGQKVEFLVSFYNNEISEKSEIFDDQFSVERPDGSNFTLKIRSTKLEDSAMYFCASSYYTEAFFGQGTRLTVV.

CDR3 in DNA: TGTGCCAGCAGCCCACAGGGGAGTAACTATGGCTACACCTTC. It translates to CASSPQGSNYGYTF. This chain links TRBV6-5 with TRBJ1-2; 7 bases line up with TRBD1. CDR1 is MNHEY and CDR2 is SVGAGI in the germline V gene. The CDR3 is made up of 14 amino acids. The J segment lost 1 base and the V segment lost 6 bases, leaving 5 bases of the junction unmatched.

CDR3 DNA: TGTGCCAGTAGGACTGACCTCCTGAATAATTCACCCCTCCACTTT. Encoded protein: CASRTDLLNNSPLHF. The chain carries TRBV19 and TRBJ1-6, with D uncertain. Germline V gene data show CDR1 as LNHDA and CDR2 as SQIVND (reference sequence). The length of the CDR3 is 15 residues. V lost 6 bases and J 5 bases, leaving 14 bases between the germline ends.

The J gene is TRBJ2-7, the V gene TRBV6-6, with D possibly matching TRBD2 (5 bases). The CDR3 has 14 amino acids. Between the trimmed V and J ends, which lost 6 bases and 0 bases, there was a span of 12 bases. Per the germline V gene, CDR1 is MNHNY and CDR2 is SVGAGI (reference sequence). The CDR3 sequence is CASREGTSSYEQYF. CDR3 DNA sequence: TGTGCCAGCAGAGAGGGTACAAGCTCCTACGAGCAGTACTTC.

As DNA, the CDR3 is TGTGCCAGCAGTTTAAACAGGCTAATCTCACCCCTCCACTTT. Protein product: CASSLNRLISPLHF. The rearrangement joins TRBV28 to TRBJ1-6; tentative D call: TRBD1 (5 bases). Germline V gene data show CDR1 as MDHEN and CDR2 as SYDVKM. Trimming took off 2 bases at V and 10 bases at J, with 12 bases between the two ends. The CDR3 runs to 14 residues.

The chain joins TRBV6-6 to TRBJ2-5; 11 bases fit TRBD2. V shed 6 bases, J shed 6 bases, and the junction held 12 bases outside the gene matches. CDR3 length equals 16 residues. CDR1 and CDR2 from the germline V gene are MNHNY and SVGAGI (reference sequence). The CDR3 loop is CASRPPTSGRGQTQYF. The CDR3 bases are TGTGCCAGCAGACCCCCAACTAGCGGGAGAGGGCAGACCCAGTACTTC.

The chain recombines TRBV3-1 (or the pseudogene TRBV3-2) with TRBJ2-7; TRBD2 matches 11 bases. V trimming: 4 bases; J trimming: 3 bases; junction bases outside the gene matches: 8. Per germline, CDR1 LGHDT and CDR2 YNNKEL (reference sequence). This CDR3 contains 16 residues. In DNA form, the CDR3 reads TGTGCCAGCAGCCCGCCACTAGCGGGAGTCCACTACGAGCAGTACTTC. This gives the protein CASSPPLAGVHYEQYF.

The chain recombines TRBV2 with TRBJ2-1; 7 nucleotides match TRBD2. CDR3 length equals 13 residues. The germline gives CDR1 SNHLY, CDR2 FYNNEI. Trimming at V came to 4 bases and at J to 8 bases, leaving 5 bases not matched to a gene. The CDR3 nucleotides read TGTGCCAGCAGTGGGCTCAGCGGGGATGAGCAGTTCTTC. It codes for CASSGLSGDEQFF.

The CDR3 coding sequence is TGTGCCAGCAGTTCCGGGTACAATGGCTACACCTTC. Amino acids: CASSSGYNGYTF. The V and J genes are TRBV6-5 and TRBJ1-2; D is unresolved. This CDR3 spans 12 amino acids. In germline, CDR1 is MNHEY, CDR2 SVGAGI. Deletions cut 4 bases from V and 6 bases from J, with 9 bases between.

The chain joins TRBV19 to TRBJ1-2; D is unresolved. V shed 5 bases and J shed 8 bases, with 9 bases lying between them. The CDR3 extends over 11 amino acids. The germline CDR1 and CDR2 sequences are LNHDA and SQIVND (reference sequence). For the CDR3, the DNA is TGTGCCAGTAGTGCCCCAGGAGGCTACACCTTC. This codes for CASSAPGGYTF. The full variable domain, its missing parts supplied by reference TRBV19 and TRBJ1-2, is DGGITQSPKYLFRKEGQNVTLSCEQNLNHDAMYWYRQDPGQGLRLIYYSQIVNDFQKGDIAEGYSVSREKKESFPLTVTSAQKNPTAFYLCASSAPGGYTFGSGTRLTVV.

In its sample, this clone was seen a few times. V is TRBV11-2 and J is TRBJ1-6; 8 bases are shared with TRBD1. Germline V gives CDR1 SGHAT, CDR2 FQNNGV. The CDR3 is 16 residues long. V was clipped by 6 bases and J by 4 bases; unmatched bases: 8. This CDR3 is CASSSTQGEYNSPLHF. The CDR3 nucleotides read TGTGCCAGCAGTTCAACACAGGGGGAGTATAATTCACCCCTCCACTTT.

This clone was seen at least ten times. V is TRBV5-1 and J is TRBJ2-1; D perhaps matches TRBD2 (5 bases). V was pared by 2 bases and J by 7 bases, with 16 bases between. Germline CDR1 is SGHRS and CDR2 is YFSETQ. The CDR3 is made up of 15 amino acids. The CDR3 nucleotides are TGCGCCAGCAGCTTCTTGGTGGAGGCTCCAAATGAGCAGTTCTTC. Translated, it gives CASSFLVEAPNEQFF.